This entry lists 21 T cell receptor beta chains sequenced from one sample in a study of human T cells and chemical hapten exposure (dated by TCRdb to about 2021). This sample's time point label indicates: pre-sensitization, week 0. In the paper's terms, the treatment or condition label means: therapeutic diphenylcyclopropenone sensitization with weekly scalp DPC. The method behind the library was RACE. These reads were obtained on a NextSeq 500. Using fastp at Q25 and MiXCR, TCRdb reprocessed the public reads and kept productive beta chains. When rows share a CDR3 protein, they turn into one entry using the most common DNA and genes. This sample lists under 300,000 distinct CDR3 sequences; 7.5% to 8% were detected once. The biggest ten clones account for around 1.2% of the sample. Here the sequenced sample was whole blood, taken in connection with sensitization to the hapten diphenylcyclopropenone (DPC). These TCRs come from a man aged 18 to 30 with alopecia areata. Some clones in this sample may be carry-over from other donors' samples.

This chain links TRBV7-6 with TRBJ1-1; D might be TRBD1 (6 bases). Deletions cut 2 bases from V and 4 bases from J, with 8 bases between. Germline V lookup: CDR1 SGHVS, CDR2 FNYEAQ. The CDR3 is 13 amino acids. CDR3 DNA: TGTGCCAGCAGCTTACTGACAGGCACTGAAGCTTTCTTT. Protein: CASSLLTGTEAFF.

The chain joins TRBV5-1 to TRBJ1-1; possibly TRBD1 for D (6 bases). The CDR3 consists of 14 residues. V was cut by 4 bases and J by 1 base, with 11 bases left in between. Germline loops: CDR1 SGHRS, CDR2 YFSETQ. This chain's CDR3 is CASSIPTGNTEAFF. The CDR3 DNA is TGCGCCAGCAGCATTCCGACAGGGAACACTGAAGCTTTCTTT. Looking up the rest from reference TRBV5-1 and TRBJ1-1 gives the full variable domain: KAGVTQTPRYLIKTRGQQVTLSCSPISGHRSVSWYQQTPGQGLQFLFEYFSETQRNKGNFPGRFSGRQFSNSRSEMNVSTLELGDSALYLCASSIPTGNTEAFFGQGTRLTVV.

The chain has TRBV6-2 or TRBV6-3 and TRBJ1-5; tentatively, D is TRBD1 (5 bases). Trimming stripped 4 bases from V and 5 bases from J, with 12 bases between. Germline-derived CDR1 and CDR2 are MNHEY and SVGEGT. The CDR3 extends over 14 amino acids. The CDR3 coding sequence is TGTGCCAGCAGTTTCAGGGCTCCTTATCAGCCCCAGCATTTT. Its translation is CASSFRAPYQPQHF.

This clonotype was seen at least ten times. The chain uses TRBV25-1 and TRBJ1-1, with TRBD1 matching over 11 bases. Germline V CDR1 and CDR2: MGHDK, SYGVNS. V lost 6 bases and J lost 7; bases outside the gene matches: 10. This CDR3 is 15 amino acids long. CDR3 DNA: TGTGCCAGCAGCCCGGACAGGGGGCGTTTGAGTGAAGCTTTCTTT. It is translated as CASSPDRGRLSEAFF.

The CDR3 bases are TGCGCCAGCAGCTTGTTTGTGAGACAGGGGACAGGAGATACGCAGTATTTT. It translates to CASSLFVRQGTGDTQYF. The V call is TRBV5-1, the J call TRBJ2-3; 8 nucleotides match TRBD1. CDR1 and CDR2 (germline): SGHRS, YFSETQ. V dropped 1 base and J dropped 5; count of bases not matched to a gene: 12. This CDR3 is 17 amino acids long.

This clonotype occurred many times. The DNA of the CDR3 is TGTGCCAGCAGCCTACCAGATACGCAGTATTTT. This sequence encodes CASSLPDTQYF. The J gene is TRBJ2-3, the V gene TRBV7-9; D is undetermined. CDR1 is SEHNR, CDR2 FQNEAQ, per germline (reference sequence). V lost 5 bases to trimming and J lost 4 bases, with 4 bases between them. The CDR3 totals 11 residues. Filled out from reference TRBV7-9 and TRBJ2-3, the complete variable domain reads DTGVSQNPRHKITKRGQNVTFRCDPISEHNRLYWYRQTLGQGPEFLTYFQNEAQLEKSRLLSDRFSAERPKGSFSTLEIQRTEQGDSAMYLCASSLPDTQYFGPGTRLTVL.

This clonotype was recorded a few times. CDR3 sequence (DNA): TGTGCCAGCAGCTCTACAGGGGGATTCACTGAAGCTTTCTTT. Translated, it gives CASSSTGGFTEAFF. This chain links TRBV7-3 with TRBJ1-1; the match to TRBD1 covers 8 bases. The CDR3 contains 14 residues. Germline trimming cut 4 bases from V and 4 bases from J; bases unmatched to any gene: 5. In germline, CDR1 is SGHTA, CDR2 FQGTGA.

The rearrangement links TRBV10-2 to TRBJ1-3; D unclear. The CDR3 spans 16 residues. CDR1 and CDR2 (germline): WSHSY, SAAADI. V shed 3 bases and J shed 0 bases, with 12 bases lying between them. CDR3 sequence (DNA): TGCGCCAGCAGTGATTCCACAGTCGGCTCTGGAAACACCATATATTTT. Residues: CASSDSTVGSGNTIYF.

This clonotype has a handful of counts. This chain joins TRBV20-1 and TRBJ1-2; D not resolved. CDR1 is DFQATT and CDR2 is SNEGSKA in the germline V gene (reference sequence). V shed 3 bases and J shed 8 bases, with 4 bases lying between them. CDR3 size: 9 residues. The CDR3 loop is CSARGGYTF. CDR3 sequence (DNA): TGCAGTGCTAGGGGAGGCTACACCTTC.

The V gene is TRBV24-1, the J gene TRBJ2-2; a weak D match, TRBD2 (6 bases). CDR1 and CDR2 (germline): KGHDR, SFDVKD. This CDR3 is built from 15 residues. The V end lost 5 bases, the J end lost 3 bases, and 12 bases lay between the germline ends. The CDR3 nucleotides are TGTGCCACCAGTGGAGCCCCGGGAGACACCGGGGAGCTGTTTTTT. Its protein is CATSGAPGDTGELFF.

For this clonotype: This clone may be a read error of a much larger clone one base away. V usage is TRBV6-1 and J usage is TRBJ1-2; D is uncertain. V lost 3 bases and J 1 base, leaving 12 bases between the germline ends. The CDR3 consists of 15 residues. CDR1 MNHNS and CDR2 SASEGT come from the germline V gene. The DNA for the CDR3 is TGTGCCAGCAGTGATGCGGACGGTTTTAACTATGGCTACACCTTC. Translating it yields CASSDADGFNYGYTF.

This clonotype was detected ten times or more. This chain uses TRBV12-3 or TRBV12-4 with TRBJ2-7; D is possibly TRBD1 or TRBD2 (5 bases each). The CDR3 has 15 residues. V was trimmed by 6 bases and J by 1 base, leaving 16 bases between them. CDR3 nucleotide sequence: TGTGCCAGCAGCTCGGGACGTATCGAATCCTACGAGCAGTACTTC. Encoded protein: CASSSGRIESYEQYF.

This clonotype appeared a few times. The chain recombines TRBV12-3 or TRBV12-4 with TRBJ1-1, with D possibly being TRBD1 (6 bases). The CDR3 spans 13 residues. Deletions cut 6 bases from V and 11 bases from J, with 19 bases between. The CDR3 nucleotides are TGTGCCAGCAGCTACTATGGGGGGCAGATGGCTTTCTTT. Translated: CASSYYGGQMAFF.

The chain couples TRBV6-2 or TRBV6-3 to TRBJ2-7; TRBD1 agrees at 8 bases. The CDR3 sequence is 12 residues long. Germline values: CDR1 MNHEY, CDR2 SVGEGT. The CDR3 DNA sequence: TGCGCCAGCAGCGGACAGGGTTACGAGCAGTACGTC. Translation gives CASSGQGYEQYV.

In this sample, this clonotype turned up a few times. The chain recombines TRBV9 with TRBJ2-2; 10 nucleotides align to TRBD1. V was clipped by 2 bases and J by 4 bases; unmatched bases: 5. In germline, CDR1 is SGDLS, CDR2 YYNGEE. The length of the CDR3 is 16 residues. The CDR3 DNA reads TGTGCCAGCAGCGTGGGGACAGGGGTTTTCACCGGGGAGCTGTTTTTT. Its translation: CASSVGTGVFTGELFF.

This clonotype was recorded at least ten times. The chain links TRBV4-3 to TRBJ1-1; 7 positions match TRBD1. This CDR3 contains 15 residues. Germline trimming cut 3 bases from V and 5 bases from J; bases unmatched to any gene: 9. Germline loops: CDR1 LGHNA, CDR2 YSLEER. This chain's CDR3 is CASSQYPSGGTEAFF. The DNA for the CDR3 is TGCGCCAGCAGCCAGTATCCATCAGGGGGAACTGAAGCTTTCTTT.

This clonotype occurred many times. V usage is TRBV21-1 and J usage is TRBJ2-2; TRBD1 was called by the table and not checked on the DNA. TRBV21-1 is listed as a pseudogene. The CDR3 has 16 residues. CDR3 in DNA: TGTGCCAGCATCCAACTCGGACAGGACAACACCGGGGAGCTGTTTTTT. Translating gives CASIQLGQDNTGELFF.

This chain connects TRBV5-4 to TRBJ1-1; no reliable D call. This CDR3 is 14 amino acids long. V was cut by 7 bases and J by 0 bases, with 13 bases left in between. Germline V gene data show CDR1 as SGHNT and CDR2 as YYREEE (reference sequence). The CDR3 DNA follows: TGTGCCAGCTCCTTACAAAGCCTGAACACTGAAGCTTTCTTT. Translated: CASSLQSLNTEAFF.

In its sample, this clonotype was seen many times. V is TRBV7-2 and J is TRBJ2-3; the D gene is possibly TRBD1 (6 bases). This CDR3 is built from 15 residues. Per germline, CDR1 SGHTA and CDR2 FQGNSA. V was cut by 5 bases and J by 2 bases, with 14 bases left in between. CDR3: CASSLRDRLTDTQYF. DNA of the CDR3: TGTGCCAGCAGCCTCCGAGACAGGCTCACAGATACGCAGTATTTT.

This chain joins TRBV20-1 and TRBJ2-3; either TRBD1 or TRBD2 may supply D (5 bases each). The CDR3 contains 13 residues. The germline V gene encodes CDR1 DFQATT and CDR2 SNEGSKA (reference sequence). V dropped 3 bases and J dropped 0 bases, with 7 bases sitting between them. This CDR3 is CSASGGSTDTQYF. The CDR3 DNA sequence: TGCAGTGCTAGTGGGGGTAGCACAGATACGCAGTATTTT.

A few counts support this clonotype. CDR3 DNA: TGTGCCAGCAGCTTAGAAGGGGGCTTCGGCACTGAAGCTTTCTTT. As protein: CASSLEGGFGTEAFF. The rearrangement uses TRBV7-9 and TRBJ1-1, with TRBD1 matching over 7 bases. Losses at the gene ends were 1 base for V and 4 bases for J; bases not matched to a gene: 6. The CDR3 has 15 amino acids. CDR1 and CDR2 (germline): SEHNR, FQNEAQ (reference sequence).